These 12 T cell receptor beta chains were all obtained from the same sample, sequenced in a study of technical replicates of blood from several donors. The protocol was immunoSEQ multiplex PCR, while the TCRdb copy is restricted to in-frame clones and leaves out a portion. The table includes 55,000 to 60,000 clones, around 93% detected once. Sequenced: PBMCs. These receptors were collected from a human donor in good health. Some clones in this sample may be carry-over from other donors' samples.

This chain joins TRBV4-1 and TRBJ1-5; 8 positions agree with TRBD1. CDR3 length: 18 amino acids. The V gene end was trimmed by 0 bases and the J gene end by 0 bases; junction bases not matched to a gene: 7. Germline CDR1 reads MGHRA; CDR2 reads YSYEKL. CDR3 sequence: CASSQDGRTGNSNQPQHF. The CDR3 coding sequence is TGCGCCAGCAGCCAAGATGGTAGGACAGGGAATAGCAATCAGCCCCAGCATTTT.

DNA of the CDR3: TGTGCCACTGGGACAGTTGGTTACAATGAGCAGTTCTTC. This encodes CATGTVGYNEQFF. This chain uses TRBV6-5 with TRBJ2-1; TRBD1 matches at 7 bases. This CDR3 region has 13 residues. The J segment lost 4 bases and the V segment lost 10 bases, leaving 7 bases of the junction unmatched. Germline CDR1 is MNHEY and CDR2 is SVGAGI.

This clone was detected only once. The genes are TRBV7-8 and TRBJ1-2; 12 positions agree with TRBD1. Germline lookup yields CDR1 SGHVS and CDR2 FQNEAQ. J lost 7 bases, V lost 0 bases, and 12 bases had no gene match. This CDR3 spans 18 amino acids. Here the CDR3 DNA reads TGTGCCAGCAGCTTAGCGTCGATCAACCGGGACAGGGGGCTTGGCTACACCTTC. Its protein is CASSLASINRDRGLGYTF.

V usage is TRBV9 and J usage is TRBJ2-7, with 9 positions matching TRBD1. V gave up 4 bases and J gave up 2 bases; unmatched junction bases: 10. This CDR3 is 16 amino acids long. Germline CDR1 SGDLS, CDR2 YYNGEE. The CDR3: CASSPRWGTGPYEQYF. Here the CDR3 DNA reads TGTGCCAGCAGCCCCAGGTGGGGGACAGGGCCCTACGAGCAGTACTTC.

The V and J genes are TRBV12-5 and TRBJ2-5, with TRBD2 matching 11 bases. Looked up from germline, CDR1 is LGHNT and CDR2 is FRNRAP. CDR3 length: 19 amino acids. The ends lost 4 bases at V and 5 bases at J; junction bases unmatched: 18. The CDR3 region has the DNA TGTGCTAGTGGTTCATCGGGACTAGCGGTCTCCCCGGACGTGGAGACCCAGTACTTC. Amino acids: CASGSSGLAVSPDVETQYF.

V and J are TRBV6-5 and TRBJ1-1, with 9 bases identical to TRBD1. The CDR3 is 14 amino acids. Trimming removed 8 bases from V and 4 bases from J; junction bases left unmatched: 8. Looked up from germline, CDR1 is MNHEY and CDR2 is SVGAGI. The chain's CDR3 is CASRYRGRSTEAFF. In nucleotides, the CDR3 is TGTGCCAGCCGCTACAGGGGGCGAAGCACTGAAGCTTTCTTT.

The chain has TRBV5-1 and TRBJ2-1; 7 bases fit TRBD2. CDR1 and CDR2 (germline): SGHRS, YFSETQ. The CDR3 covers 16 residues. Trimming removed 0 bases from V and 7 bases from J; junction bases left unmatched: 10. The CDR3 region is CASSLGVAGLGNEQFF. The CDR3 coding sequence is TGCGCCAGCAGCTTGGGGGTAGCGGGCCTTGGGAATGAGCAGTTCTTC.

This clone occurred a few times. The chain has TRBV7-2 and TRBJ1-3; no clear D. Germline CDR1 and CDR2: SGHTA and FQGNSA. The CDR3 loop spans 15 amino acids. Trimming shortened V by 2 bases and J by 0 bases, and 8 bases separated the two germline ends. CDR3 sequence: CASSLSQISGNTIYF. The CDR3 coding sequence is TGTGCCAGCAGCTTAAGCCAAATCTCTGGAAACACCATATATTTT.

The chain couples TRBV18 to TRBJ1-2, with 10 bases identical to TRBD1. Trimming at V came to 5 bases and at J to 6 bases, leaving 3 bases not matched to a gene. Germline V gene lookup returns CDR1 KGHSH and CDR2 LQKENI. This CDR3 has 13 amino acids. The CDR3 protein is CASSAGTGDGYTF. CDR3 in DNA: TGTGCCAGCTCAGCCGGGACAGGGGATGGCTACACCTTC.

The V and J genes are TRBV21-1 and TRBJ1-1. TRBV21-1 is a pseudogene. The CDR3 extends over 15 amino acids. The chain's CDR3 is CASTMTATGNTEAFF. The CDR3 nucleotides read TGTGCCAGCACAATGACGGCGACGGGGAACACTGAAGCTTTCTTT.

The chain carries TRBV10-3 and TRBJ2-1, with 7 bases identical to TRBD2. The CDR3 is made up of 14 amino acids. Germline CDR1 ENHRY, CDR2 SYGVKD. With 6 bases clipped from V and 9 bases from J, the junction kept 11 bases outside the gene matches. CDR3 sequence reads: CAISRTREYGEQFF. The CDR3 DNA is TGTGCCATCAGCAGGACTAGGGAGTACGGTGAGCAGTTCTTC.

The chain couples TRBV11-2 to TRBJ1-2, with 8 bases identical to TRBD1. The trim removed 5 bases at V and 3 bases at J, leaving 5 bases unmatched. The germline V gene has CDR1 SGHAT and CDR2 FQNNGV. The CDR3 sequence is 14 residues long. DNA for the CDR3: TGTGCCAGCAGCCCGGCGGACAGGGACTATGGCTACACCTTC. Its translation is CASSPADRDYGYTF.